These 24 T cell receptor beta chains share one sample of origin, sequenced in a study of PD-1 blockade in classical Hodgkin lymphoma. TCRdb's table, derived via immunoSEQ multiplex PCR, lists solely in-frame clones and lacks some. The table records some 18,000 clones, approximately 73% of them present only once. Time point of the sample: cycle 4 day 1 (C4D1), after less than 7 weeks of nivolumab. Relapse was seen in all patients after autologous stem cell transplantation, and brentuximab vedotin exposure was variable. The sequenced sample was peripheral blood mononuclear cells (PBMCs), obtained before the fourth cycle of nivolumab. These receptors were obtained from a human donor with classical Hodgkin lymphoma.

This clone was seen only a few times. The chain is built from TRBV14 and TRBJ1-1; D is uncertain. The CDR3 loop spans 15 amino acids. Germline CDR1 is SGHDN and CDR2 is FVKESK. V dropped 2 bases and J dropped 0 bases, with 10 bases sitting between them. The CDR3 DNA follows: TGTGCCAGCAGCCAACAGACGGGGATGAACACTGAAGCTTTCTTT. Residues: CASSQQTGMNTEAFF.

The chain is built from TRBV7-9 and TRBJ2-1; 8 bases line up with TRBD2. The V gene's germline CDR1 is SEHNR and CDR2 FQNEAQ (reference sequence). V gave up 5 bases and J gave up 4 bases; unmatched junction bases: 7. The CDR3 is 15 residues long. As DNA, the CDR3 is TGTGCCAGCAGCCCAACTAGCGGATTATACAATGAGCAGTTCTTC. Its translation is CASSPTSGLYNEQFF.

The chain couples TRBV19 to TRBJ2-6, with 8 bases that match TRBD1. Germline-derived CDR1 and CDR2 are LNHDA and SQIVND (reference sequence). The CDR3 covers 18 residues. The ends lost 4 bases at V and 0 bases at J; junction bases unmatched: 8. The DNA for the CDR3 is TGTGCCAGTAGTAGGGGACCCAGGGGGCCCTCTGGGGCCAACGTCCTGACTTTC. It codes for CASSRGPRGPSGANVLTF.

This clone was observed a few times. V is TRBV6-1 and J is TRBJ2-1; no reliable D call. The CDR3 loop spans 16 amino acids. Per germline, CDR1 MNHNS and CDR2 SASEGT. With 1 base removed from V and 0 bases from J, the gap between germline ends came to 10 bases. The CDR3 spells CASSEVVLSSYNEQFF. The CDR3 DNA sequence: TGTGCCAGCAGTGAAGTAGTACTGAGCTCCTACAATGAGCAGTTCTTC.

The rearrangement links TRBV4-1 to TRBJ1-1, with TRBD1 matching over 9 bases. Germline V gene data show CDR1 as MGHRA and CDR2 as YSYEKL. V trimming: 2 bases; J trimming: 3 bases; junction bases outside the gene matches: 16. This CDR3 comprises 19 residues. CDR3 DNA sequence: TGCGCCAGCAGCCAAAGATGGGCCGGGACAGGGACCTCGGACACTGAAGCTTTCTTT. It specifies CASSQRWAGTGTSDTEAFF.

The chain joins TRBV18 to TRBJ1-1; no clear D gene. V was cut by 3 bases and J by 0 bases, with 8 bases left in between. CDR3 length: 14 residues. The V gene's germline CDR1 is KGHSH and CDR2 LQKENI. In DNA form, the CDR3 reads TGTGCCAGCTCACCGCGGTCACTGAACACTGAAGCTTTCTTT. It translates to CASSPRSLNTEAFF.

This clone was observed a handful of times. The rearrangement links TRBV2 to TRBJ2-5; TRBD2 matches 14 bases. Germline loops: CDR1 SNHLY, CDR2 FYNNEI. V gave up 6 bases and J gave up 5 bases; unmatched junction bases: 5. This CDR3 is built from 15 residues. The CDR3 DNA is TGTGCCAGCAGGGGGACTAGCGGGGGTGGGGAGACCCAGTACTTC. Translation: CASRGTSGGGETQYF.

The rearrangement links TRBV9 to TRBJ2-3; no clear D gene. The V end was cut by 0 bases, the J end by 0 bases, with 8 bases between. The CDR3 contains 15 residues. Per germline, CDR1 SGDLS and CDR2 YYNGEE. The CDR3 protein is CASSVGRSSTDTQYF. In nucleotides, the CDR3 is TGTGCCAGCAGCGTAGGGAGATCTAGCACAGATACGCAGTATTTT.

The chain joins TRBV18 to TRBJ2-5, with D uncertain. CDR3 length: 12 amino acids. Germline V gene data show CDR1 as KGHSH and CDR2 as LQKENI. The ends were cut back, 2 bases at V and 4 bases at J, with 5 bases in the middle. As DNA, the CDR3 is TGTGCCAGCTCACCAAGAGGAGAGACCCAGTACTTC. Its protein is CASSPRGETQYF.

The CDR3 here is CASLAIQGYGYTF. The CDR3, as DNA: TGTGCCAGCTTAGCGATACAGGGGTACGGCTACACCTTC. This chain links TRBV18 with TRBJ1-2; TRBD1 matches 7 bases. The CDR3 spans 13 residues. Germline trimming cut 7 bases from V and 8 bases from J; bases unmatched to any gene: 10. The germline V gene encodes CDR1 KGHSH and CDR2 LQKENI.

V usage is TRBV19 and J usage is TRBJ2-7; 12 nucleotides agree with TRBD2. J lost 1 base, V lost 5 bases, and 6 bases had no gene match. This CDR3 is built from 16 residues. Germline V gene data show CDR1 as LNHDA and CDR2 as SQIVND (reference sequence). The CDR3 protein is CASSAFLAGGSYEQYF. The CDR3 DNA sequence: TGTGCCAGTAGTGCGTTCCTAGCGGGAGGGTCCTACGAGCAGTACTTC.

The chain joins TRBV10-3 to TRBJ1-1; no firm D call. This CDR3 region has 12 residues. Trimming shortened V by 10 bases and J by 3 bases, and 12 bases separated the two germline ends. Germline CDR1 ENHRY, CDR2 SYGVKD. CDR3 coding DNA: TGTGCCACCACGGACCCCTACACTGAAGCTTTCTTT. This translates into CATTDPYTEAFF.

This clone was seen only a few times. This sequence joins TRBV28 and TRBJ1-5; the D is unclear. V was shortened by 6 bases and J by 0 bases, with 6 bases between the two germline ends. The CDR3 length is 13 residues. Germline CDR1 MDHEN, CDR2 SYDVKM. The CDR3 sequence is CASRPLSNQPQHF. The CDR3, as DNA: TGTGCCAGCAGACCACTTAGCAATCAGCCCCAGCATTTT. Complete variable domain (other parts from reference TRBV28 and TRBJ1-5): DVKVTQSSRYLVKRTGEKVFLECVQDMDHENMFWYRQDPGLGLRLIYFSYDVKMKEKGDIPEGYSVSREKKERFSLILESASTNQTSMYLCASRPLSNQPQHFGDGTRLSIL.

By proportion, this clone is large. V is TRBV19 and J is TRBJ1-5, with D hard to call. Germline V lookup: CDR1 LNHDA, CDR2 SQIVND (reference sequence). V dropped 10 bases and J dropped 1 base, with 8 bases sitting between them. The CDR3 is 12 residues long. CDR3 amino acids: CATYTSNQPQHF. CDR3 coding DNA: TGTGCCACCTACACGAGCAATCAGCCCCAGCATTTT.

The chain recombines TRBV9 with TRBJ2-1, with D possibly matching TRBD2 (6 bases). The V gene lost 0 bases and the J gene lost 0 bases, with 13 bases spanning the gap. Germline V gives CDR1 SGDLS, CDR2 YYNGEE. The CDR3 totals 17 residues. The CDR3 bases are TGTGCCAGCAGCGTAGACCCTGGGACTTCCTCCTACAATGAGCAGTTCTTC. This gives the protein CASSVDPGTSSYNEQFF. Supplemented by reference TRBV9 and TRBJ2-1, the full variable domain reads DSGVTQTPKHLITATGQRVTLRCSPRSGDLSVYWYQQSLDQGLQFLIQYYNGEERAKGNILERFSAQQFPDLHSELNLSSLELGDSALYFCASSVDPGTSSYNEQFFGPGTRLTVL.

To note about this clone: The sample holds other DNA sequences that translate to the same CDR3. This chain joins TRBV2 and TRBJ2-7; D perhaps matches TRBD2 (5 bases). CDR1 is SNHLY and CDR2 is FYNNEI in the germline V gene. Trimming stripped 7 bases from V and 2 bases from J, with 15 bases between. This CDR3 comprises 14 residues. CDR3 protein: CASKRVLGTYEQYF. The CDR3 DNA reads TGTGCCAGCAAGAGGGTGCTTGGGACCTACGAGCAGTACTTC.

The chain carries TRBV5-1 and TRBJ1-1; D uncertain. The CDR3 contains 12 residues. Trimming left V 4 bases short and J 4 bases short, with 8 bases between. In germline, CDR1 is SGHRS, CDR2 YFSETQ. CDR3 in DNA: TGCGCCAGCAGCCTAACAGCCACTGAAGCTTTCTTT. As protein: CASSLTATEAFF.

The J gene is TRBJ1-3, the V gene TRBV7-9; 9 positions agree with TRBD1. The germline V gene encodes CDR1 SEHNR and CDR2 FQNEAQ (reference sequence). The J segment lost 0 bases and the V segment lost 1 base, leaving 7 bases of the junction unmatched. The CDR3 consists of 18 residues. The CDR3 nucleotides are TGTGCCAGCAGCTTAGGTTTGTGGGACAGGGACTCTGGAAACACCATATATTTT. Amino acid sequence: CASSLGLWDRDSGNTIYF. The whole variable domain, remainder taken from reference TRBV7-9 and TRBJ1-3, is DTGVSQNPRHKITKRGQNVTFRCDPISEHNRLYWYRQTLGQGPEFLTYFQNEAQLEKSRLLSDRFSAERPKGSFSTLEIQRTEQGDSAMYLCASSLGLWDRDSGNTIYFGEGSWLTVV.

The chain joins TRBV2 to TRBJ1-2; D not certain. This CDR3 is 12 amino acids long. Germline V gene lookup returns CDR1 SNHLY and CDR2 FYNNEI. Trimming pared 4 bases from V and 8 bases from J, leaving 11 bases between. Here the CDR3 reads CASSGNEGGYTF. The CDR3 DNA follows: TGTGCCAGCAGTGGAAACGAAGGCGGCTACACCTTC.

The V and J genes are TRBV27 and TRBJ1-4, with D tentatively TRBD1 (5 bases). The V gene lost 6 bases and the J gene lost 6 bases, with 11 bases spanning the gap. The CDR3 sequence is 13 residues long. The V gene's germline CDR1 is MNHEY and CDR2 SMNVEV (reference sequence). CDR3 sequence: CASSLQGDEKLFF. In DNA form, the CDR3 reads TGTGCCAGCAGCCTTCAGGGCGATGAAAAACTGTTTTTT.

This chain uses TRBV19 with TRBJ2-2; D ambiguous. V was clipped by 3 bases and J by 4 bases, with 9 bases between them. Germline lookup yields CDR1 LNHDA and CDR2 SQIVND (reference sequence). CDR3 length equals 14 residues. The CDR3 loop is CASSIFISTGELFF. CDR3 DNA sequence: TGTGCCAGTAGTATTTTCATCTCCACCGGGGAGCTGTTTTTT.

The J gene is TRBJ2-4, the V gene TRBV10-3, with D tentatively TRBD2 (6 bases). The CDR3 consists of 15 residues. Germline loops: CDR1 ENHRY, CDR2 SYGVKD. V shed 3 bases and J shed 10 bases, with 19 bases lying between them. The CDR3 reads CAISDLGGQGGIQYF. The CDR3 nucleotides read TGTGCCATCAGTGACCTCGGAGGGCAGGGCGGGATTCAGTACTTC.

This clone was counted only a few times. V usage is TRBV19 and J usage is TRBJ1-2, with 7 bases lining up with TRBD1. This CDR3 is built from 15 residues. Germline V gives CDR1 LNHDA, CDR2 SQIVND (reference sequence). J was trimmed by 3 bases and V by 3 bases; bases with no gene match: 7. The CDR3 reads CASSIPHRGDYGYTF. CDR3 DNA sequence: TGTGCCAGTAGTATTCCACACAGGGGTGACTATGGCTACACCTTC.

The V call is TRBV19, the J call TRBJ1-2; D gene ambiguous. This CDR3 has 14 amino acids. V was shortened by 3 bases and J by 7 bases, with 15 bases between the two germline ends. The germline V gene has CDR1 LNHDA and CDR2 SQIVND (reference sequence). The CDR3 bases are TGTGCCAGTAGTATTCTAGACAAGTCCGGTGGCTACACCTTC. Translating gives CASSILDKSGGYTF.